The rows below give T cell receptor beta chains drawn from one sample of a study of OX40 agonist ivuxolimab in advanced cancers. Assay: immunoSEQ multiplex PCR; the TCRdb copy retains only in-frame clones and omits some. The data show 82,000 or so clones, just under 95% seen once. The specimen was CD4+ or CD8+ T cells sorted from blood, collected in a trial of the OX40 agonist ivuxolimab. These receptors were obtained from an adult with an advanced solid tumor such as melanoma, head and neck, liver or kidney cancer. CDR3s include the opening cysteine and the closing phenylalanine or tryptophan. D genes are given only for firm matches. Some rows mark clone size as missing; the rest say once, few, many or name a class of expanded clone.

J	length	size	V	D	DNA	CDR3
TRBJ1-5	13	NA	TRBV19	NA	TGTGCCAGTGCCCCAGGGAGTATTCAGCCCCAGCATTTT	CASAPGSIQPQHF
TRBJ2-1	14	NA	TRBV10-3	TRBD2	TGTGCCATCACCCCGGGGGGACTAGTCGGCGAGCAGTTCTTC	CAITPGGLVGEQFF
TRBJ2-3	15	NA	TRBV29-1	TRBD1	TGCAGCGTTGATCCCTCGGGACAGAGAGCCAATACGCAGTATTTT	CSVDPSGQRANTQYF
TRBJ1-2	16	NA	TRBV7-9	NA	TGTGCCAGCAGCCCAGACCGGGACGGGGGGCACTATGGCTACACCTTC	CASSPDRDGGHYGYTF
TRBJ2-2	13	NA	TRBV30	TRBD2	TGTGCCTGTCGCGGGAGAACGGCCGGGGAGCTGTTTTTT	CACRGRTAGELFF
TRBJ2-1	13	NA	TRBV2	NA	TGTGCCAGCAGGCAGATTCCCGGCGGTGAGCAGTTCTTC	CASRQIPGGEQFF
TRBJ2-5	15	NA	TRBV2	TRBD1	TGTGCCAACCAAAACCGACAGGGTCTAGGGGAGACCCAGTACTTC	CANQNRQGLGETQYF
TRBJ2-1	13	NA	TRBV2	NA	TGTGCCAGCAAAGCGACGGAATACAATGAGCAGTTCTTC	CASKATEYNEQFF
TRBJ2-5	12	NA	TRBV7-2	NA	TGTGCCAGCAGCTTAGCTCACGGCACCGTATACTTC	CASSLAHGTVYF
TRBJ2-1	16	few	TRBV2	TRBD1	TGTGCCAGCAGTGTAAACCCGACAGGGGCGGGCAATGAGCAGTTCTTC	CASSVNPTGAGNEQFF
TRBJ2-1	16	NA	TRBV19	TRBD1	TGTGCCAGTAGTATGGGACAGGGGGCAATAGGCAATGAGCAGTTCTTC	CASSMGQGAIGNEQFF
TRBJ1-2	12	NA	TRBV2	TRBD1	TGTGCCAGCAGGCAGGGGGCGCGTGGCTACACCTTC	CASRQGARGYTF
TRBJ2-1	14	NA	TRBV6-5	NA	TGTGCCAGCAGTAACGGGGACGGAGACAATGAGCAGTTCTTC	CASSNGDGDNEQFF
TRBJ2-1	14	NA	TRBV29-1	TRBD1	TGCAGCGGACGGGACAGGGGGACCTACAATGAGCAGTTCTTC	CSGRDRGTYNEQFF
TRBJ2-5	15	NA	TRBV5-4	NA	TGTGCCAGCAGCTTGGAAAGGGCGCGCAAAGAGACCCAGTACTTC	CASSLERARKETQYF
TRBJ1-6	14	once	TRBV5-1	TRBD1	TGCGCCAGCAACACCGGGACAGGTTATTCACCCCTCCACTTT	CASNTGTGYSPLHF
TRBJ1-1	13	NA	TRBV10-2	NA	TGCGCCAGCAGCCGGGAGGGGAACACTGAAGCTTTCTTT	CASSREGNTEAFF
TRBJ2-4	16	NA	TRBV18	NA	TGTGCCAGCTCACCGGGCTACCTCACCAAAAAAAACATTCAGTACTTC	CASSPGYLTKKNIQYF
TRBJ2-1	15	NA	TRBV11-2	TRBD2	TGTGCCAGCAGCCCCATCCCTGGCGGGGGGAATGAGCAGTTCTTC	CASSPIPGGGNEQFF
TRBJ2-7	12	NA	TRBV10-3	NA	TGTGCCATCTCTAGCTCGTCCTACGAGCAGTACTTC	CAISSSSYEQYF
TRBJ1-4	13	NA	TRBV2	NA	TGTGCCAGCAGTTCGGACAGTAATGAAAAACTGTTTTTT	CASSSDSNEKLFF
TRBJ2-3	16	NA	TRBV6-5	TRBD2	TGTGCCAGCAGTTACGGCCTAGCGGAGAGCACAGATACGCAGTATTTT	CASSYGLAESTDTQYF
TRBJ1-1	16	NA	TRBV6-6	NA	TGTGCCAGCAGACCTATTGGGGGGGGGCTCAACACTGAAGCTTTCTTT	CASRPIGGGLNTEAFF
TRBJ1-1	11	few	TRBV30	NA	TGTGCCTGGAAGCGGGACATTCAAGCTTTCTTT	CAWKRDIQAFF
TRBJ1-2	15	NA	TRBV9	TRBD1	TGTGCCAGCAGCCCAGGGGGGGCGGGAAACTATGGCTACACCTTC	CASSPGGAGNYGYTF
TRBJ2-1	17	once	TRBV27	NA	TGTGCCACCACGGCCGGGAGATGGCCCGGCTCCTACAATGAGCAGTTCTTC	CATTAGRWPGSYNEQFF
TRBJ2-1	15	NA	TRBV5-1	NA	TGCGCCAGCAGCTTGACCTCGAGCTCCTACAATGAGCAGTTCTTC	CASSLTSSSYNEQFF
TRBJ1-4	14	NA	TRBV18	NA	TGTGCCAGCTCACGAGTGGGGACTAATGAAAAACTGTTTTTT	CASSRVGTNEKLFF
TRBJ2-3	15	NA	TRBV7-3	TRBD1	TGTGCCAGCAGCTTAACCGGGACAGGGGCAGATACGCAGTATTTT	CASSLTGTGADTQYF
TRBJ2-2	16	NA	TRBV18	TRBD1	TGTGCCAGCTCACCCGGGACAGGAATGAACACCGGGGAGCTGTTTTTT	CASSPGTGMNTGELFF
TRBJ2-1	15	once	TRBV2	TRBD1	TGTGCCAGCAGCGGACTGGGACAGGGGTGGAGTGAGCAGTTCTTC	CASSGLGQGWSEQFF
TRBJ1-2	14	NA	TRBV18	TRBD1	TGTGCCAGCTCATCTACAGGGGCCCATGATGGCTACACCTTC	CASSSTGAHDGYTF
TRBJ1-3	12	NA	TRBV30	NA	TGTGCCTGGAGTGTACGGCAAGACACCATATATTTT	CAWSVRQDTIYF